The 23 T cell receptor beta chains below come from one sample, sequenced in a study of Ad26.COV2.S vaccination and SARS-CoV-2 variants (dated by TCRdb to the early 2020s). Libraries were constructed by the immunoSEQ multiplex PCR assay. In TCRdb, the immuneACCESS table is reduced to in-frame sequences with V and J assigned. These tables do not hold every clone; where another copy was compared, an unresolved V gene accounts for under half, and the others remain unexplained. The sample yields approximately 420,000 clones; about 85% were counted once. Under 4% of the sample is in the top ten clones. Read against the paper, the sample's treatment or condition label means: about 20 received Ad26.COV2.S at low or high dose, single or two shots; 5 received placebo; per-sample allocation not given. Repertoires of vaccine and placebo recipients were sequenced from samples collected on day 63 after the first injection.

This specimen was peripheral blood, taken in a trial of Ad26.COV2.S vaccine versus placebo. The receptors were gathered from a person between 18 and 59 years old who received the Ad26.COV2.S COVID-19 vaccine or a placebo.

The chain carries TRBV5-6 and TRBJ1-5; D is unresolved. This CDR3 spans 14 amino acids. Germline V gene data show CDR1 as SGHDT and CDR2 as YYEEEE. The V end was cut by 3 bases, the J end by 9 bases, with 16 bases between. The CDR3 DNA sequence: TGTGCCAGCAGCTCACAACAAGGTCCGGGGCCCCAGCATTTT. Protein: CASSSQQGPGPQHF.

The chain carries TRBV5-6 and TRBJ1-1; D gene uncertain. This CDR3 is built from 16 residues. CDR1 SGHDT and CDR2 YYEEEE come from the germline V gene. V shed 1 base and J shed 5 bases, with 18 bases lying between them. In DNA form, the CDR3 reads TGTGCCAGCAGCTTGAGAGATCCTCGAGGTCGGACTGAAGCTTTCTTT. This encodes CASSLRDPRGRTEAFF. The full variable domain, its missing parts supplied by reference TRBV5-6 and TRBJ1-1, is DAGVTQSPTHLIKTRGQQVTLRCSPKSGHDTVSWYQQALGQGPQFIFQYYEEEERQRGNFPDRFSGHQFPNYSSELNVNALLLGDSALYLCASSLRDPRGRTEAFFGQGTRLTVV.

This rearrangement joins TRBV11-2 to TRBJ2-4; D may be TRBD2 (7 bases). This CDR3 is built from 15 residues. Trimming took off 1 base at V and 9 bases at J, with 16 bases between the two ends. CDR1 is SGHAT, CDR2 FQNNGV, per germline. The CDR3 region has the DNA TGTGCCAGCAGCTTAGTGACGGGGGGCGCGGGCATTCAGTACTTC. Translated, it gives CASSLVTGGAGIQYF. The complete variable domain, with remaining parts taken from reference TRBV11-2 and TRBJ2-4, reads EAGVAQSPRYKIIEKRQSVAFWCNPISGHATLYWYQQILGQGPKLLIQFQNNGVVDDSQLPKDRFSAERLKGVDSTLKIQPAKLEDSAVYLCASSLVTGGAGIQYFGAGTRLSVL.

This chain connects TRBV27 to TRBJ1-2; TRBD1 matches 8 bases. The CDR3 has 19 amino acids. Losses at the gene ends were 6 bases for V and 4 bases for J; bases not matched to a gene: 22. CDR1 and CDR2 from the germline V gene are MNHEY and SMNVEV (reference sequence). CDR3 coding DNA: TGTGCCAGCAGGAATATCCCCGGGACAGGTTCCATTAGGGGCTATGGCTACACCTTC. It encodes CASRNIPGTGSIRGYGYTF.

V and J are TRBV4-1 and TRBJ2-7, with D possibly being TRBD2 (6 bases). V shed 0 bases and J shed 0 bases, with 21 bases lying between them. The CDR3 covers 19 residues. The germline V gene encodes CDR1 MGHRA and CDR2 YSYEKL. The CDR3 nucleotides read TGCGCCAGCAGCCAAGATCTTCCAGGGAGGAGAGATTACTCCTACGAGCAGTACTTC. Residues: CASSQDLPGRRDYSYEQYF.

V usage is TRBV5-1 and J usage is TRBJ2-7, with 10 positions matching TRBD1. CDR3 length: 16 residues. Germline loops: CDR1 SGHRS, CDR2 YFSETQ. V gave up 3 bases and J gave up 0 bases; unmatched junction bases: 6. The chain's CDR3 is CASSYGTGEFSYEQYF. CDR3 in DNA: TGCGCCAGCAGCTATGGGACAGGGGAATTCTCCTACGAGCAGTACTTC.

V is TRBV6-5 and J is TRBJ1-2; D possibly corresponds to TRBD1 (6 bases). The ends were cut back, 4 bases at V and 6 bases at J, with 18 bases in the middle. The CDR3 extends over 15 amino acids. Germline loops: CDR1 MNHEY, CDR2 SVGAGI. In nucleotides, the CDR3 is TGTGCCAGCAGTTTCCGACTCGAGGGGGACGATGGCTACACCTTC. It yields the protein CASSFRLEGDDGYTF.

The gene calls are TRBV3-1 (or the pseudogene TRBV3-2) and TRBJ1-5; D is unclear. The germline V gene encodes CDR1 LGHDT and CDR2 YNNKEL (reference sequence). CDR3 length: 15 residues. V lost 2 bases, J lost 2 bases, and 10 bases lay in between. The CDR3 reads CASSQTGRGNQPQHF. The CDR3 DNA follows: TGTGCCAGCAGCCAAACGGGTCGGGGCAATCAGCCCCAGCATTTT.

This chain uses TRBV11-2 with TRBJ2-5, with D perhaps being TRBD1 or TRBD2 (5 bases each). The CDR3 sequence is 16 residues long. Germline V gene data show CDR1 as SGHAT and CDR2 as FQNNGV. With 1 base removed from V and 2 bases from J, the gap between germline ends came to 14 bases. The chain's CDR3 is CASSLGTLGVQETQYF. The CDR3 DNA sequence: TGTGCCAGCAGCTTAGGTACTTTGGGGGTGCAAGAGACCCAGTACTTC. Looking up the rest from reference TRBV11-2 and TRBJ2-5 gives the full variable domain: EAGVAQSPRYKIIEKRQSVAFWCNPISGHATLYWYQQILGQGPKLLIQFQNNGVVDDSQLPKDRFSAERLKGVDSTLKIQPAKLEDSAVYLCASSLGTLGVQETQYFGPGTRLLVL.

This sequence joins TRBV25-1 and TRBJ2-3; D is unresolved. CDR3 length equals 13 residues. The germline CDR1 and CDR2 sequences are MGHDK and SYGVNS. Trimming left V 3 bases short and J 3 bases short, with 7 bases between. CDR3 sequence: CASSDWDTDTQYF. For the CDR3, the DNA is TGTGCCAGCAGTGATTGGGATACAGATACGCAGTATTTT.

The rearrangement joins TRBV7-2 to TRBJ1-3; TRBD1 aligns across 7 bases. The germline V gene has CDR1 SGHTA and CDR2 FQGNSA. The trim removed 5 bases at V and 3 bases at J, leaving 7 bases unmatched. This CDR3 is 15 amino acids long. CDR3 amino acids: CASSLSTGNGNTIYF. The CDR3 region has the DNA TGTGCCAGCAGCCTCTCGACAGGGAATGGAAACACCATATATTTT.

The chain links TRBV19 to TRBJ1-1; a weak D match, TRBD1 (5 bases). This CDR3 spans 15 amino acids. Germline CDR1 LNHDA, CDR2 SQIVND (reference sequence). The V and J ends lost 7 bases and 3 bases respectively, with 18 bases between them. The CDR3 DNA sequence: TGTGCCAGTACCCGGGGGGGGACTTTGGACACTGAAGCTTTCTTT. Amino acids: CASTRGGTLDTEAFF.

This CDR3 is CASSINSGGAYSEQYF. DNA of the CDR3: TGTGCCAGCAGTATCAACTCGGGAGGGGCCTATTCCGAGCAGTACTTC. The chain uses TRBV5-5 and TRBJ2-7, with TRBD2 matching over 8 bases. Germline CDR1 and CDR2: SGHKS and YYEKEE (reference sequence). The trim removed 5 bases at V and 6 bases at J, leaving 16 bases unmatched. CDR3 length equals 16 residues. Using reference TRBV5-5 and TRBJ2-7 for the parts outside the CDR3, the full variable domain is DAGVTQSPTHLIKTRGQQVTLRCSPISGHKSVSWYQQVLGQGPQFIFQYYEKEERGRGNFPDRFSARQFPNYSSELNVNALLLGDSALYLCASSINSGGAYSEQYFGPGTRLTVT.

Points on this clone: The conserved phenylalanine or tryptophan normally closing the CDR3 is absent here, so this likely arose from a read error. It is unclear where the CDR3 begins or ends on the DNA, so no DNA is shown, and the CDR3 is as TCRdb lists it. CDR3 in amino acids: CASSTTDPSL. The chain couples TRBV19 to TRBJ1-2; the table assigns TRBD1, which was not confirmed against the DNA. The CDR3 length is 10 residues, termini included. Looked up from germline, CDR1 is LNHDA and CDR2 is SQIVND (reference sequence).

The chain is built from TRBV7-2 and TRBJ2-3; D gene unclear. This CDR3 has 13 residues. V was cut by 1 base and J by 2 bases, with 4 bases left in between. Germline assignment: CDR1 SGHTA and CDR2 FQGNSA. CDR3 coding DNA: TGTGCCAGCAGCTTAGTACCCACAGATACGCAGTATTTT. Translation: CASSLVPTDTQYF.

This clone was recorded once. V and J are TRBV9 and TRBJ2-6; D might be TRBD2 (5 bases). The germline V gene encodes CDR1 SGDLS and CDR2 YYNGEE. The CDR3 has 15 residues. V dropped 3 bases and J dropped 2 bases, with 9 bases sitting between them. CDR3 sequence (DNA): TGTGCCAGCAGCGGAGGGCCCCCTGGGGCCAACGTCCTGACTTTC. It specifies CASSGGPPGANVLTF. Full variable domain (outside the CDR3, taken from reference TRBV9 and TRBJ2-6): DSGVTQTPKHLITATGQRVTLRCSPRSGDLSVYWYQQSLDQGLQFLIQYYNGEERAKGNILERFSAQQFPDLHSELNLSSLELGDSALYFCASSGGPPGANVLTFGAGSRLTVL.

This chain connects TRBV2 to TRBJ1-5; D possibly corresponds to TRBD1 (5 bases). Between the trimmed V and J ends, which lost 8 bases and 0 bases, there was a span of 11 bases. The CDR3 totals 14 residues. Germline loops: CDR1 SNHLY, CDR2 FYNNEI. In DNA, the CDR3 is TGTGCCAGCGGGGGACGGGTTAGCAATCAGCCCCAGCATTTT. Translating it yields CASGGRVSNQPQHF. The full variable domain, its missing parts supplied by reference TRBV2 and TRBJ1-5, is EPEVTQTPSHQVTQMGQEVILRCVPISNHLYFYWYRQILGQKVEFLVSFYNNEISEKSEIFDDQFSVERPDGSNFTLKIRSTKLEDSAMYFCASGGRVSNQPQHFGDGTRLSIL.

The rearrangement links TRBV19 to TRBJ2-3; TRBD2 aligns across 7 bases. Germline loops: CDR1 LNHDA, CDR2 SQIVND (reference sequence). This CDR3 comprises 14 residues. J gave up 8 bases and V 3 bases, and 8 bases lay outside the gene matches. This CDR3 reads CASSMGTIPGTQYF. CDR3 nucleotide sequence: TGTGCCAGTAGTATGGGGACTATCCCCGGTACGCAGTATTTT.

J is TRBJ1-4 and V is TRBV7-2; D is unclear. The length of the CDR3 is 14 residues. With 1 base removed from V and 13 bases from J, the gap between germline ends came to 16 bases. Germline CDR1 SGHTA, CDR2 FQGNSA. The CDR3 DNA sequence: TGTGCCAGCAGCTTAGGCGATAGGCCATTCGTACTGTTTTTT. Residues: CASSLGDRPFVLFF. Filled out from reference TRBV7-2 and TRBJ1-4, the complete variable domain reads GAGVSQSPSNKVTEKGKDVELRCDPISGHTALYWYRQSLGQGLEFLIYFQGNSAPDKSGLPSDRFSAERTGGSVSTLTIQRTQQEDSAVYLCASSLGDRPFVLFFGSGTQLSVL.

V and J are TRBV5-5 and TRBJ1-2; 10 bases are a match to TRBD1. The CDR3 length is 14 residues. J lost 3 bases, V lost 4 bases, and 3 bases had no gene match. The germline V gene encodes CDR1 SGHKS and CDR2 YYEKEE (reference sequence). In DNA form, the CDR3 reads TGTGCCAGCAGCATAGGACAGGGGGACTATGGCTACACCTTC. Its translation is CASSIGQGDYGYTF.

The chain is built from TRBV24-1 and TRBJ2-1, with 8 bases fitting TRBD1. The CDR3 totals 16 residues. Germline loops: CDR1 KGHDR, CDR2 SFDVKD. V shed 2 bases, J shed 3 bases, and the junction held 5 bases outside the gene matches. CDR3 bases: TGTGCCACCAGTGATTCCGGGACAGGCTTCTACAATGAGCAGTTCTTC. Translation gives CATSDSGTGFYNEQFF.

CDR3 protein: CASSPQQTASSGNTIYF. CDR3 DNA: TGTGCCAGCTCACCCCAACAGACAGCGAGCTCTGGAAACACCATATATTTT. This chain connects TRBV18 to TRBJ1-3, with D perhaps matching TRBD1 (5 bases). The germline V gene encodes CDR1 KGHSH and CDR2 LQKENI. This CDR3 is built from 17 residues. Trimming stripped 3 bases from V and 0 bases from J, with 15 bases between.

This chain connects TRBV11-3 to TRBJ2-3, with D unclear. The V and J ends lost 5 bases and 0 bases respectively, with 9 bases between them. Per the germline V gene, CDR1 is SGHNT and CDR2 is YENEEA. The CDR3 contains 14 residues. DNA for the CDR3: TGTGCCAGCAGCCTCGGGTCCAGCACAGATACGCAGTATTTT. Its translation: CASSLGSSTDTQYF.